These T cell receptor beta chains were read from a single sample in a study of type 1 and type 2 diabetes patients. TCRdb ran MiXCR on the multiplex PCR reads and lists one entry per CDR3 protein. This table has more than 250,000 distinct CDR3 sequences, approximately 50% appearing once. Sequencing used peripheral blood mononuclear cells (PBMCs). These receptors came from a man between 18 and 35 years old with type 2 diabetes. CDR3s include the opening cysteine and the closing phenylalanine or tryptophan. Each record gives: D gene, V gene, clone size, J gene, CDR3 protein, CDR3 DNA. The D gene is left open where the match is weak. Expanded clones are given a class, and other clones once, few, many or no size at all.

>.|TRBV12-3/TRBV12-4|.|TRBJ2-7
CASSLDQPPYEQYF
TGTGCCAGCAGTTTAGACCAGCCCCCCTACGAGCAGTACTTC
>.|TRBV7-2|.|TRBJ2-3
CASSSATGFTDTQYF
TGTGCCAGCAGCTCTGCAACAGGATTCACAGATACGCAGTATTTT
>TRBD2|TRBV7-2|.|TRBJ2-5
CANSFWTSGIYQETQYF
TGTGCCAACAGCTTCTGGACTAGCGGGATTTATCAAGAGACCCAGTACTTC
>TRBD2|TRBV30|.|TRBJ2-3
CAWGLAGGLTYTRYF
TGTGCCTGGGGACTAGCGGGAGGGCTAACGTATACGCGGTATTTT
>TRBD1|TRBV6-2/TRBV6-3|.|TRBJ2-7
CASSYPRDSTYEQYF
TGTGCCAGCAGTTACCCAAGGGACAGCACCTACGAGCAGTACTTC
>.|TRBV9|few|TRBJ2-1
CASSVAWGGEQFF
TGTGCCAGCAGCGTAGCGTGGGGAGGAGAGCAGTTCTTC
>.|TRBV10-1|.|TRBJ2-7
CAYRLVHKKGHEQYF
TGCGCTTACCGACTGGTACATAAAAAGGGTCACGAGCAGTACTTC
>.|TRBV30|few|TRBJ1-2
CATPGLYGYTF
TGTGCTACTCCGGGCCTCTATGGCTACACCTTC
>.|TRBV10-3|.|TRBJ2-2
CAISGEPDGELFF
TGTGCCATCAGTGGAGAGCCGGACGGGGAGCTGTTTTTT
>.|TRBV30|few|TRBJ1-5
CAWSRGKQGEPQHF
TGTGCCTGGAGCCGAGGGAAGCAAGGGGAGCCCCAGCATTTT
>TRBD1|TRBV2|many|TRBJ2-7
CASGTTPGQGGDEQYF
TGTGCCAGCGGAACAACTCCGGGACAGGGAGGGGACGAGCAGTACTTC
>TRBD2|TRBV7-2|.|TRBJ2-7
CAISDPGTTSYEQYF
TGTGCCATCAGTGACCCCGGGACTACTTCCTACGAGCAGTACTTC
>.|TRBV6-6|.|TRBJ1-5
CASSALDGRQPQHF
TGTGCCAGCAGTGCACTCGACGGTCGTCAGCCCCAGCATTTT
>.|TRBV5-5|.|TRBJ1-1
CASSLRAGLDMNTEAFF
TGTGCCAGCAGCTTGAGAGCAGGACTTGACATGAACACTGAAGCTTTCTTT
>TRBD2|TRBV19|few|TRBJ2-1
CASTLAGGDLAYNEQFF
TGTGCCAGTACCCTAGCGGGAGGGGATCTCGCCTACAATGAGCAGTTCTTC
>.|TRBV7-3|few|TRBJ1-1
CASSLLGEGSAEAFF
TGTGCCAGCAGCTTATTGGGGGAAGGGAGCGCTGAAGCTTTCTTT
>TRBD2|TRBV7-8|.|TRBJ2-3
CASSLLAGARGRTDTQYF
TGTGCCAGCAGCTTACTAGCGGGAGCCAGAGGACGAACAGATACGCAGTATTTT
>TRBD1|TRBV29-1|few|TRBJ2-2
CSVRSGTGTGGELFF
TGCAGCGTCCGTTCCGGGACAGGGACGGGCGGGGAGCTGTTTTTT
>.|TRBV20-1|.|TRBJ1-1
CSALQGGDTEAFF
TGCAGTGCGCTACAGGGTGGGGACACTGAAGCTTTCTTT
>.|TRBV2|.|TRBJ1-3
CASSDRGTGNTIYF
TGTGCCAGCAGTGACAGGGGTACTGGAAACACCATATATTTT
>.|TRBV7-6|.|TRBJ2-1
CASSTAGRGQKYYEQFF
TGTGCCAGCAGCACCGCCGGAAGGGGACAAAAGTACTATGAGCAGTTCTTC
>TRBD2|TRBV20-1|.|TRBJ2-7
CSARDRTSGITEQYF
TGCAGTGCTAGAGATCGGACTAGCGGGATAACGGAGCAGTACTTC
>.|TRBV12-3/TRBV12-4|.|TRBJ2-7
CASTNPSEAYEQYF
TGTGCCAGCACCAATCCATCAGAGGCCTACGAGCAGTACTTC
>TRBD1|TRBV20-1|.|TRBJ1-2
CSARDRTGDNYGYTF
TGCAGTGCTAGAGATCGGACAGGGGATAACTATGGCTACACCTTC
>TRBD1|TRBV7-9|few|TRBJ1-2
CASSLGVVGQGGSYGYTF
TGTGCCAGCAGCTTAGGCGTAGTGGGACAGGGAGGATCCTATGGCTACACCTTC
>.|TRBV12-3/TRBV12-4|.|TRBJ2-7
CASSLRSGYYEQYF
TGTGCCAGCAGTTTACGGTCGGGGTATTACGAGCAGTACTTC
>.|TRBV9|.|TRBJ2-7
CASSSPDRILYEQYF
TGTGCCAGCAGTTCCCCGGACCGAATCCTCTACGAGCAGTACTTC
>.|TRBV5-1|.|TRBJ1-1
CASSLSPIGYTEAFF
TGCGCCAGCAGCTTGAGCCCGATTGGGTACACTGAAGCTTTCTTT
>TRBD1|TRBV27|.|TRBJ2-7
CASSAGTGSSYEQYF
TGTGCCAGCAGCGCTGGGACAGGGAGCTCCTACGAGCAGTACTTC
>.|TRBV27|.|TRBJ2-1
CASSSRGWDEQFF
TGTGCCAGCAGTTCCCGGGGGTGGGATGAGCAGTTCTTC
>.|TRBV18|.|TRBJ1-1
CASSPPVVENTEAFF
TGTGCCAGCTCACCCCCGGTTGTGGAAAACACTGAAGCTTTCTTT
>TRBD2|TRBV15|few|TRBJ2-1
CATSRRTSGGPSSYNEQFF
TGTGCCACCAGCAGAAGGACTAGCGGGGGGCCGAGCTCCTACAATGAGCAGTTCTTC
>TRBD1|TRBV19|few|TRBJ1-4
CASSPGDSWGEKLFF
TGTGCCAGTAGTCCAGGGGACAGCTGGGGGGAAAAACTGTTTTTT
>TRBD1|TRBV12-3/TRBV12-4|few|TRBJ2-7
CASSHPGTDPYEQYF
TGTGCCAGCAGCCACCCCGGGACAGACCCCTACGAGCAGTACTTC
>.|TRBV30|.|TRBJ2-5
CAWSAQRETQYF
TGTGCCTGGAGTGCACAGCGGGAGACCCAGTACTTC
>TRBD2|TRBV7-3|few|TRBJ2-3
CASSLLGLNTDTQYF
TGTGCCAGCAGCTTATTGGGACTAAACACAGATACGCAGTATTTT
>.|TRBV7-3|few|TRBJ2-1
CASSLSGGAVQFF
TGTGCCAGCAGCTTAAGTGGGGGCGCTGTGCAGTTCTTC
>.|TRBV6-1|.|TRBJ1-5
CASSESSDALSRPQHF
TGTGCCAGCAGTGAATCTTCGGACGCGCTAAGCCGGCCCCAGCATTTT
>.|TRBV19|many|TRBJ2-2
CASRKVGVYTGELFF
TGTGCCAGTCGGAAGGTTGGCGTATACACCGGGGAGCTGTTTTTT
>.|TRBV27|.|TRBJ2-7
CASSLDDRNYEQYF
TGTGCCAGCAGTTTAGACGACAGAAACTACGAGCAGTACTTC
>.|TRBV2|many|TRBJ2-7
CASSPGLTTYEQYF
TGTGCCAGCAGTCCGGGACTTACCACCTACGAGCAGTACTTC
>TRBD2|TRBV7-3|few|TRBJ2-3
CASSLPSGGSTDTQYF
TGTGCCAGCAGCTTACCGAGCGGGGGTAGCACAGATACGCAGTATTTT
>.|TRBV27|few|TRBJ1-2
CASSLTATYGYTF
TGTGCCAGCAGCTTAACAGCAACCTATGGCTACACCTTC